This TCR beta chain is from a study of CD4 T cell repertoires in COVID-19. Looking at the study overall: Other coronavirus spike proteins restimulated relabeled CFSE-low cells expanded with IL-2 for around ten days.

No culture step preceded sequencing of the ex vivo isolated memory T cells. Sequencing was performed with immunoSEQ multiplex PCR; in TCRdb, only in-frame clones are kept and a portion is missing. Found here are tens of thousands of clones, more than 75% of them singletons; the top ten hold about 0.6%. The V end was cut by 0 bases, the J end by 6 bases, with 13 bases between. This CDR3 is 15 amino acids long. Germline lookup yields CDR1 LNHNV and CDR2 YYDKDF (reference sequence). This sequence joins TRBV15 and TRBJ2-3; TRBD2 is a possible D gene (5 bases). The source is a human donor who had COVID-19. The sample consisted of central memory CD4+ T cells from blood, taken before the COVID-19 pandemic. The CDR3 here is CATSRDLASWDTQYF. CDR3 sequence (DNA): TGTGCCACCAGCAGAGATTTGGCTAGCTGGGATACGCAGTATTTT.